This T cell receptor beta chain was identified in a study of blood T cell repertoires in COVID-19. Sequencing was performed with immunoSEQ multiplex PCR; in TCRdb, only in-frame clones are kept and a portion is missing. The data contain approximately 290,000 clones, around 85% of them singletons. The CDR3 runs to 15 residues. The J segment lost 5 bases and the V segment lost 4 bases, leaving 7 bases of the junction unmatched. Germline V gives CDR1 LGHNA, CDR2 YNFKEQ. The material sequenced was peripheral blood. The V gene is TRBV4-2, the J gene TRBJ1-2; 10 bases are shared with TRBD1. The sequence was obtained from a human donor with COVID-19, enrolled during active disease. The donor label of this sample is uncertain. The CDR3: CASSPGTGDYYGYTF. CDR3 bases: TGTGCCAGCAGCCCAGGGACAGGGGACTATTATGGCTACACCTTC.